Below, 26 T cell receptor beta chains from the same sample are listed, as sequenced in a study of radiotherapy plus CTLA-4 blockade in lung cancer. Clones were read by immunoSEQ multiplex PCR, and TCRdb kept only the in-frame ones, dropping some. The data contain about 25,000 clones, 70% to 75% of them singletons. The sample was peripheral blood, taken from a patient treated with radiotherapy plus ipilimumab. These TCRs come from a human donor with non-small cell lung cancer whose response to radiotherapy plus ipilimumab could not be evaluated.

The chain is built from TRBV7-7 and TRBJ2-7; D gene uncertain. Germline V gene sequence: CDR1 SSHAT, CDR2 FNYEAQ (reference sequence). The CDR3 has 14 residues. V shed 2 bases and J shed 0 bases, with 8 bases lying between them. The CDR3 here is CASSLSSASYEQYF. The CDR3 bases are TGTGCCAGCAGCTTAAGCAGCGCCTCCTACGAGCAGTACTTC.

The chain employs TRBV19 and TRBJ2-1, with 8 positions matching TRBD1. The V gene end was trimmed by 4 bases and the J gene end by 6 bases; junction bases not matched to a gene: 2. Germline CDR1 reads LNHDA; CDR2 reads SQIVND (reference sequence). This CDR3 region has 13 residues. CDR3 coding DNA: TGTGCCAGTAGTACAGGACAGGGCAATGAGCAGTTCTTC. Protein product: CASSTGQGNEQFF.

This clone came up once. The chain is built from TRBV2 and TRBJ1-2, with D possibly TRBD1 on 6 matching bases. The V end lost 6 bases, the J end lost 0 bases, and 14 bases lay between the germline ends. Per the germline V gene, CDR1 is SNHLY and CDR2 is FYNNEI. The CDR3 totals 15 residues. CDR3 in amino acids: CASSPGTFTNYGYTF. Written as DNA, the CDR3 is TGTGCCAGCAGCCCTGGGACATTTACTAACTATGGCTACACCTTC.

The chain has TRBV2 and TRBJ2-5; TRBD2 aligns across 7 bases. Germline CDR1 is SNHLY and CDR2 is FYNNEI. J lost 3 bases, V lost 5 bases, and 12 bases had no gene match. The CDR3 is 16 amino acids. The CDR3 region has the DNA TGTGCCAGCAGTCTGGGGTGGGGACTATCAGAAGAGACCCAGTACTTC. Its translation: CASSLGWGLSEETQYF.

The CDR3 is CASSYAEEGYGYTF. In nucleotides, the CDR3 is TGTGCCAGCAGTTACGCCGAGGAGGGCTATGGCTACACCTTC. The rearrangement joins TRBV6-6 to TRBJ1-2; D not certain. Trimming cost V 2 bases and J 4 bases, with 11 bases left between them. Per the germline V gene, CDR1 is MNHNY and CDR2 is SVGAGI (reference sequence). CDR3 length: 14 amino acids.

This chain connects TRBV9 to TRBJ1-1; tentatively, D is TRBD1 (6 bases). The CDR3 runs 13 residues. The V end lost 3 bases, the J end lost 6 bases, and 12 bases lay between the germline ends. Germline V CDR1 and CDR2: SGDLS, YYNGEE. This CDR3 is CASSDRVGAEAFF. Here the CDR3 DNA reads TGTGCCAGCAGCGACAGGGTTGGAGCTGAAGCTTTCTTT. Using reference TRBV9 and TRBJ1-1 for the parts outside the CDR3, the full variable domain is DSGVTQTPKHLITATGQRVTLRCSPRSGDLSVYWYQQSLDQGLQFLIQYYNGEERAKGNILERFSAQQFPDLHSELNLSSLELGDSALYFCASSDRVGAEAFFGQGTRLTVV.

The chain combines TRBV7-8 with TRBJ2-2; TRBD2 agrees at 13 bases. The CDR3 totals 18 residues. Germline CDR1 reads SGHVS; CDR2 reads FQNEAQ. The V segment lost 5 bases and the J segment 4 bases; nucleotides outside the gene matches: 10. The CDR3 loop reads CASSPRVRLAGGTGELFF. DNA of the CDR3: TGTGCCAGCAGCCCTCGGGTTCGACTAGCGGGAGGCACCGGGGAGCTGTTTTTT.

V gene TRBV5-1 combines with J gene TRBJ2-1, with TRBD1 as a possible D gene (6 bases). The V gene's germline CDR1 is SGHRS and CDR2 YFSETQ. The CDR3 is 14 amino acids. Trimming took 4 bases from V and 5 from J, leaving 13 bases between them. CDR3 DNA: TGCGCCAGCAGCGTGGGGGCGCTCGACAATGAGCAGTTCTTC. As protein: CASSVGALDNEQFF.

The rearrangement uses TRBV11-1 and TRBJ2-5; D is possibly TRBD1 (6 bases). The closer fit of TRBJ2-7 to the DNA end suggests the J call may be wrong. The CDR3 spans 14 residues. Germline V gene sequence: CDR1 SGHAT, CDR2 FQDESV (reference sequence). The CDR3 sequence is CASSYLQQGGEQYF. CDR3 DNA sequence: TGTGCCAGCAGCTACCTCCAACAGGGTGGCGAGCAGTACTTC.

A remark on this clone: Other DNA sequences within the sample encode an identical CDR3. The rearrangement links TRBV9 to TRBJ1-1, with 7 positions matching TRBD1. Germline V gives CDR1 SGDLS, CDR2 YYNGEE. V lost 1 base to trimming and J lost 1 base; unmatched junction nucleotides: 7. The CDR3 runs to 16 residues. DNA for the CDR3: TGTGCCAGCAGCGTAACTCAGGGGGGAACGAACACTGAAGCTTTCTTT. It yields the protein CASSVTQGGTNTEAFF.

This clone has a handful of counts. The chain uses TRBV2 and TRBJ1-6, with a possible D match to TRBD1 (6 bases). Deletions cut 7 bases from V and 6 bases from J, with 13 bases between. The CDR3 is 14 amino acids. Per germline, CDR1 SNHLY and CDR2 FYNNEI. The CDR3 here is CASKWDTSNSPLHF. The DNA of the CDR3 is TGTGCCAGCAAATGGGACACATCTAATTCACCCCTCCACTTT.

The chain couples TRBV7-2 to TRBJ1-3; no definite D call. Germline CDR1 reads SGHTA; CDR2 reads FQGNSA. Trimming left V 4 bases short and J 0 bases short, with 13 bases between. The CDR3 runs to 16 residues. The DNA for the CDR3 is TGTGCCAGCAGCTCAAGCGGGTCGGGCTCTGGAAACACCATATATTTT. Translation gives CASSSSGSGSGNTIYF. Looking up the rest from reference TRBV7-2 and TRBJ1-3 gives the full variable domain: GAGVSQSPSNKVTEKGKDVELRCDPISGHTALYWYRQSLGQGLEFLIYFQGNSAPDKSGLPSDRFSAERTGGSVSTLTIQRTQQEDSAVYLCASSSSGSGSGNTIYFGEGSWLTVV.

Only one count was recorded for this clone. The chain combines TRBV20-1 with TRBJ1-2; perhaps TRBD1 as D (6 bases). The CDR3 length is 11 residues. The germline V gene encodes CDR1 DFQATT and CDR2 SNEGSKA (reference sequence). V lost 3 bases to trimming and J lost 7 bases, with 9 bases between them. The CDR3: CSARRGAGYTF. CDR3 bases: TGCAGTGCTAGGCGGGGGGCTGGCTACACCTTC.

V and J are TRBV18 and TRBJ2-6; D perhaps matches TRBD2 (5 bases). Germline V gene data show CDR1 as KGHSH and CDR2 as LQKENI. The V end was cut by 4 bases, the J end by 4 bases, with 14 bases between. CDR3 length: 16 amino acids. The CDR3 DNA sequence: TGTGCCAGCTCACTAATCACGACGGGAGGGGCCAACGTCCTGACTTTC. It encodes CASSLITTGGANVLTF.

This clone came up a few times. The rearrangement joins TRBV9 to TRBJ2-1; 7 positions match TRBD1. Germline V gene data show CDR1 as SGDLS and CDR2 as YYNGEE. V trimming: 4 bases; J trimming: 2 bases; junction bases outside the gene matches: 6. The CDR3 has 15 residues. CDR3 DNA: TGTGCCAGCAGCAAAACAGGGGCTGCCTACAATGAGCAGTTCTTC. It codes for CASSKTGAAYNEQFF.

This chain links TRBV15 with TRBJ1-4, with 8 bases fitting TRBD1. The germline V gene encodes CDR1 LNHNV and CDR2 YYDKDF (reference sequence). The CDR3 has 16 amino acids. V shed 0 bases and J 7 bases; nucleotides not matched to a gene: 7. CDR3: CATSRETGGMGEKLFF. The CDR3 bases are TGTGCCACCAGCAGAGAAACAGGGGGAATGGGTGAAAAACTGTTTTTT.

The V call is TRBV4-2, the J call TRBJ1-2; D is unresolved. From germline, CDR1 is LGHNA and CDR2 YNFKEQ. The CDR3 length is 15 residues. Between the trimmed V and J ends, which lost 1 base and 4 bases, there was a span of 13 bases. This CDR3 is CASSQVGGGGYGYTF. In DNA form, the CDR3 reads TGTGCCAGCAGCCAAGTAGGAGGAGGAGGCTATGGCTACACCTTC.

V gene TRBV4-1 combines with J gene TRBJ2-7; a weak D match, TRBD1 (6 bases). The CDR3 runs 15 residues. V gave up 2 bases and J gave up 4 bases, with 15 bases separating them. CDR1 is MGHRA, CDR2 YSYEKL, per germline. The DNA of the CDR3 is TGCGCCAGCAGCCAAACCGGGACAAATTATTACGAGCAGTACTTC. It encodes CASSQTGTNYYEQYF.

This clone was seen just once. The junction departs from the called germline gene at one end, perhaps through a read error. This chain joins TRBV6-1 and TRBJ1-1, with D unclear. The CDR3 covers 13 residues. Germline values: CDR1 MNHNS, CDR2 SASEGT. The DNA of the CDR3 is TGTGCCAGCAGTGAACCGTTCCGCACTGAAGCTTCCTTT. Translated, it gives CASSEPFRTEASF.

The V call is TRBV28, the J call TRBJ2-1; 9 bases match TRBD2. V lost 8 bases, J lost 8 bases, and 13 bases stayed unmatched. There are 15 residues in the CDR3. CDR1 is MDHEN, CDR2 SYDVKM, per germline. The CDR3 DNA reads TGTGCCAGCGGGGGGGGTAGCGGGAGTTGGCATGAGCAGTTCTTC. Its translation is CASGGGSGSWHEQFF.

Only one count was recorded for this clone. The V call is TRBV20-1, the J call TRBJ1-2; the D gene is possibly TRBD1 (5 bases). The CDR3 totals 11 residues. Germline assignment: CDR1 DFQATT and CDR2 SNEGSKA (reference sequence). The V end lost 6 bases, the J end lost 8 bases, and 13 bases lay between the germline ends. CDR3 protein: CSAWDFGGYTF. Written as DNA, the CDR3 is TGCAGTGCGTGGGACTTCGGCGGCTACACCTTC.

The table lists this clone with a few counts. The V and J genes are TRBV7-6 and TRBJ2-1; D is possibly TRBD1 (6 bases). The CDR3 covers 15 residues. Trimming pared 0 bases from V and 6 bases from J, leaving 12 bases between. Germline V CDR1 and CDR2: SGHVS, FNYEAQ. The CDR3 reads CASSLADRGSNEQFF. The DNA of the CDR3 is TGTGCCAGCAGCTTAGCGGATAGGGGGAGCAATGAGCAGTTCTTC.

V usage is TRBV19 and J usage is TRBJ2-1; D might be TRBD1 (6 bases). The CDR3 has 13 residues. The V and J ends lost 1 base and 12 bases respectively, with 13 bases between them. The germline gives CDR1 LNHDA, CDR2 SQIVND (reference sequence). The CDR3 DNA reads TGTGCCAGTAGTATAGGTGTCAGGGGAGTGCAGTTCTTC. The encoded protein is CASSIGVRGVQFF.

This chain joins TRBV12-5 and TRBJ2-5; TRBD2 agrees at 7 bases. Germline V lookup: CDR1 LGHNT, CDR2 FRNRAP. This CDR3 has 14 amino acids. The CDR3 here is CATGAGLPRETQYF. The CDR3 DNA is TGTGCCACGGGAGCGGGATTACCAAGGGAGACCCAGTACTTC.

The gene calls are TRBV19 and TRBJ2-3; D unclear. The CDR3 length is 17 residues. V lost 2 bases and J 0 bases, leaving 15 bases between the germline ends. Germline V CDR1 and CDR2: LNHDA, SQIVND (reference sequence). The CDR3 bases are TGTGCCAGTAGTATAATAATCCACTCCACTAGCACAGATACGCAGTATTTT. It codes for CASSIIIHSTSTDTQYF.

J is TRBJ1-1 and V is TRBV6-1, with D possibly matching TRBD1 (5 bases). Germline V CDR1 and CDR2: MNHNS, SASEGT. The V and J ends lost 6 bases and 2 bases respectively, with 10 bases between them. The CDR3 contains 13 residues. CDR3 DNA: TGTGCCAGCAGCCTACAGGTTAACACTGAAGCTTTCTTT. The encoded protein is CASSLQVNTEAFF.